What follows is one T cell receptor beta chain and its context. Its cognate antigen is unknown. The data belong to a study of shared clonotypes between healthy human individuals. Looked up from germline, CDR1 is SGHDT and CDR2 is YYEEEE. The V gene end was trimmed by 5 bases and the J gene end by 3 bases; junction bases not matched to a gene: 4. CDR3 length: 13 residues. Study-level points and caveats: All-four-donor shared clonotypes had higher generation probabilities than non-shared clonotypes did. Large sequencing depth failed to make sorted-subset sequencing complete, rarefaction showed.

Sorted-subset replicate PCR reactions were performed with roughly 200 ng DNA, corresponding to 30,000 or so T cell genomes. Produced via immunoSEQ multiplex PCR; TCRdb's table is partial and in-frame only. This table has about 2 million clones, around 95% appearing once. Sequencing was carried out using naive CD4+ T cells sorted from blood. Subset: CD45RA+ positively selected. The V and J genes are TRBV5-6 and TRBJ1-2, with TRBD1 identical over 7 bases. This TCR derives from a man aged 18-30 years in good health. The CDR3 nucleotides are TGTGCCAGCAGGGCTACAGGGGACTATGGCTACACCTTC. Protein product: CASRATGDYGYTF. Looking up the rest from reference TRBV5-6 and TRBJ1-2 gives the full variable domain: DAGVTQSPTHLIKTRGQQVTLRCSPKSGHDTVSWYQQALGQGPQFIFQYYEEEERQRGNFPDRFSGHQFPNYSSELNVNALLLGDSALYLCASRATGDYGYTFGSGTRLTVV.